These 29 T cell receptor beta chains were sequenced from one sample in a study of blood T cell repertoires in COVID-19. The repertoire was sequenced with immunoSEQ multiplex PCR; TCRdb's copy has only in-frame clones and lacks some. The sample yields around 65,000 clones, approximately 86% seen once. Sequencing was carried out using peripheral blood. The receptors stem from a man between 70 and 80 years old with acute or convalescent COVID-19.

The gene calls are TRBV5-1 and TRBJ2-5; 10 nucleotides align to TRBD1. Germline CDR1 and CDR2: SGHRS and YFSETQ. The CDR3 spans 13 residues. The V gene end was trimmed by 4 bases and the J gene end by 4 bases; junction bases not matched to a gene: 1. CDR3 nucleotide sequence: TGCGCCAGCAGCAGGGACAGGGGAGAGACCCAGTACTTC. It codes for CASSRDRGETQYF. Filled out from reference TRBV5-1 and TRBJ2-5, the complete variable domain reads KAGVTQTPRYLIKTRGQQVTLSCSPISGHRSVSWYQQTPGQGLQFLFEYFSETQRNKGNFPGRFSGRQFSNSRSEMNVSTLELGDSALYLCASSRDRGETQYFGPGTRLLVL.

The chain joins TRBV3-1 (or the pseudogene TRBV3-2) to TRBJ2-3, with TRBD2 as a possible D gene (5 bases). CDR3 length equals 11 residues. V lost 5 bases to trimming and J lost 6 bases, with 6 bases between them. CDR1 LGHDT and CDR2 YNNKEL come from the germline V gene (reference sequence). The CDR3 nucleotides are TGTGCCAGCAGCAGGAGGGATACGCAGTATTTT. It is translated as CASSRRDTQYF.

The chain employs TRBV7-8 and TRBJ1-5; a weak D match, TRBD1 (6 bases). The germline V gene has CDR1 SGHVS and CDR2 FQNEAQ. V was shortened by 2 bases and J by 7 bases, with 9 bases between the two germline ends. This CDR3 has 13 residues. The CDR3 sequence: CASSLRGSQPQHF. The CDR3 nucleotides are TGTGCCAGCAGCTTAAGGGGGTCCCAGCCCCAGCATTTT.

The chain carries TRBV28 and TRBJ2-1; D is undetermined. Deletions cut 8 bases from V and 4 bases from J, with 15 bases between. CDR3 length equals 14 residues. CDR1 and CDR2 (germline): MDHEN, SYDVKM. The CDR3 here is CASRETRQYNEQFF. Here the CDR3 DNA reads TGTGCCAGCCGAGAGACACGTCAATACAATGAGCAGTTCTTC.

The chain carries TRBV21-1 and TRBJ1-5. TRBV21-1 is labeled a pseudogene. The CDR3 loop spans 14 amino acids. DNA for the CDR3: TGTGCCAGCATCGGAGGGGGGGGCCATCAGCCCCAGCATTTT. Protein product: CASIGGGGHQPQHF.

V usage is TRBV5-1 and J usage is TRBJ1-2; D gene ambiguous. Germline V lookup: CDR1 SGHRS, CDR2 YFSETQ. The CDR3 consists of 13 residues. With 0 bases removed from V and 4 bases from J, the gap between germline ends came to 7 bases. CDR3 sequence reads: CASSLAPSYGYTF. CDR3 DNA sequence: TGCGCCAGCAGCTTGGCCCCGAGCTATGGCTACACCTTC.

This clone showed up just once. The chain has TRBV19 and TRBJ2-3; the D is unclear. From germline, CDR1 is LNHDA and CDR2 SQIVND (reference sequence). The CDR3 runs to 14 residues. The V end lost 6 bases, the J end lost 5 bases, and 15 bases lay between the germline ends. Here the CDR3 reads CASSALGAGDTQYF. The DNA for the CDR3 is TGTGCCAGTAGCGCCCTAGGTGCCGGAGATACGCAGTATTTT.

V gene TRBV6-1 combines with J gene TRBJ1-5; no clear D. The CDR3 contains 15 residues. In germline, CDR1 is MNHNS, CDR2 SASEGT. Trimming removed 2 bases from V and 2 bases from J, with 10 bases in between. CDR3 in amino acids: CASSEIPRGNQPQHF. Here the CDR3 DNA reads TGTGCCAGCAGTGAAATACCTCGCGGCAATCAGCCCCAGCATTTT.

CDR3 loop: CASSAPGQGDNEQFF. Here the CDR3 DNA reads TGTGCCAGCAGTGCTCCCGGACAGGGGGACAATGAGCAGTTCTTC. The rearrangement uses TRBV2 and TRBJ2-1, with 10 bases matching TRBD1. CDR1 SNHLY and CDR2 FYNNEI come from the germline V gene. The CDR3 has 15 amino acids. With V trimmed by 4 bases and J by 5 bases, 5 bases remained unmatched.

The chain joins TRBV6-5 to TRBJ1-6, with D perhaps matching TRBD1 (6 bases). Germline values: CDR1 MNHEY, CDR2 SVGAGI. The V end was cut by 3 bases, the J end by 15 bases, with 15 bases between. This CDR3 spans 13 amino acids. CDR3 sequence: CASSYGPTGLLHF. The CDR3 DNA reads TGTGCCAGCAGTTATGGGCCTACAGGGCTCCTCCACTTT.

This sequence joins TRBV15 and TRBJ1-1; possible D gene TRBD1, 6 bases. The germline CDR1 and CDR2 sequences are LNHNV and YYDKDF (reference sequence). There are 13 residues in the CDR3. Trimming shortened V by 5 bases and J by 7 bases, and 14 bases separated the two germline ends. CDR3 nucleotide sequence: TGTGCCACCAGCCGGGGGGGCGTACGTGAAGCTTTCTTT. This sequence encodes CATSRGGVREAFF.

The CDR3 DNA follows: TGTGCCAGCAGCAAAAGGGGGCTAGGGAGCCAAGAGACCCAGTACTTC. Protein product: CASSKRGLGSQETQYF. This chain links TRBV21-1 with TRBJ2-5; the table's D call, TRBD1, was not checked against the DNA. TRBV21-1 constitutes a pseudogene. The CDR3 sequence is 16 residues long.

In regard to this clone: This same CDR3 is encoded by further DNA sequences in the sample. The chain carries TRBV5-1 and TRBJ1-3, with D perhaps TRBD1 (6 bases). Germline-derived CDR1 and CDR2 are SGHRS and YFSETQ. This CDR3 is built from 14 residues. Trimming took off 0 bases at V and 4 bases at J, with 8 bases between the two ends. The DNA of the CDR3 is TGCGCCAGCAGCTTGGGCGGGGGCGGAAACACCATATATTTT. Its translation is CASSLGGGGNTIYF.

This clone showed up just once. The gene calls are TRBV7-9 and TRBJ1-3, with D unresolved. V was cut by 5 bases and J by 8 bases, with 22 bases left in between. CDR3 size: 16 residues. Germline CDR1 is SEHNR and CDR2 is FQNEAQ (reference sequence). CDR3: CASSPPPERTGYTIYF. For the CDR3, the DNA is TGTGCCAGCAGCCCCCCCCCGGAGCGGACGGGTTACACCATATATTTT.

The chain couples TRBV7-2 to TRBJ1-4; 9 positions match TRBD1. In germline, CDR1 is SGHTA, CDR2 FQGNSA. The V segment lost 2 bases and the J segment 6 bases; nucleotides outside the gene matches: 4. CDR3 length: 15 residues. CDR3 sequence: CASSLNRGQDEKLFF. In nucleotides, the CDR3 is TGTGCCAGCAGCTTAAACAGGGGGCAGGATGAAAAACTGTTTTTT.

V is TRBV20-1 and J is TRBJ2-7; no clear D. V lost 3 bases, J lost 2 bases, and 8 bases lay in between. The CDR3 consists of 12 residues. CDR1 is DFQATT, CDR2 SNEGSKA, per germline (reference sequence). The CDR3 DNA follows: TGCAGTGCTAGTGGCGGCGCCTACGAGCAGTACTTC. Protein sequence: CSASGGAYEQYF.

The gene calls are TRBV7-3 and TRBJ2-5, with D possibly matching TRBD1 (6 bases). The CDR3 runs 13 residues. Germline V CDR1 and CDR2: SGHTA, FQGTGA. V lost 3 bases, J lost 1 base, and 6 bases lay in between. CDR3 sequence (DNA): TGTGCCAGCAGCTTGGACAGCCAAGAGACCCAGTACTTC. This codes for CASSLDSQETQYF.

The V and J genes are TRBV18 and TRBJ2-1, with D maybe TRBD2 (5 bases). Germline-derived CDR1 and CDR2 are KGHSH and LQKENI. The CDR3 extends over 12 amino acids. V lost 4 bases and J 6 bases, leaving 7 bases between the germline ends. CDR3 in DNA: TGTGCCAGCTCACGAGGGATCAATGAGCAGTTCTTC. Translation gives CASSRGINEQFF. Variable domain in full (rest from reference TRBV18 and TRBJ2-1): NAGVMQNPRHLVRRRGQEARLRCSPMKGHSHVYWYRQLPEEGLKFMVYLQKENIIDESGMPKERFSAEFPKEGPSILRIQQVVRGDSAAYFCASSRGINEQFFGPGTRLTVL.

The genes are TRBV5-5 and TRBJ1-3; possible D gene TRBD1, 6 bases. V was pared by 3 bases and J by 4 bases, with 17 bases between. The length of the CDR3 is 16 residues. Looked up from germline, CDR1 is SGHKS and CDR2 is YYEKEE (reference sequence). The CDR3 nucleotides are TGTGCCAGCAGCTCCCTAACCACAGGGTCCGGAAACACCATATATTTT. Translating it yields CASSSLTTGSGNTIYF.

This clone was picked up one time. This sequence joins TRBV23-1 and TRBJ2-7, with D unresolved. TRBV23-1 has ORF status, its function being uncertain. V lost 4 bases to trimming and J lost 1 base, with 8 bases between them. This CDR3 comprises 13 residues. CDR3 loop: CASSPIASYEQYF. CDR3 in DNA: TGCGCCAGCAGTCCTATAGCTTCCTACGAGCAGTACTTC.

V and J are TRBV7-3 and TRBJ2-3; the D gene is possibly TRBD1 (6 bases). The CDR3 is made up of 16 amino acids. CDR1 is SGHTA and CDR2 is FQGTGA in the germline V gene. The V end lost 4 bases, the J end lost 0 bases, and 14 bases lay between the germline ends. In DNA, the CDR3 is TGTGCCAGCAGCTCCCCCAGGGGCCCCAGCACAGATACGCAGTATTTT. It translates to CASSSPRGPSTDTQYF.

The rearrangement joins TRBV5-1 to TRBJ1-6, with 9 bases that match TRBD1. The CDR3 is made up of 16 amino acids. CDR1 SGHRS and CDR2 YFSETQ come from the germline V gene. V dropped 0 bases and J dropped 10; count of bases not matched to a gene: 8. The CDR3 reads CASSLEGDRVGSPLHF. The CDR3 nucleotides read TGCGCCAGCAGCTTGGAGGGGGACAGGGTAGGGTCACCCCTCCACTTT.

The genes are TRBV27 and TRBJ2-7; a weak D match, TRBD1 (7 bases). The V end lost 7 bases, the J end lost 3 bases, and 16 bases lay between the germline ends. There are 14 residues in the CDR3. Germline V gene data show CDR1 as MNHEY and CDR2 as SMNVEV (reference sequence). The CDR3: CASNPGDRVYEQYF. The CDR3 nucleotides are TGTGCCAGCAACCCGGGAGACAGGGTCTACGAGCAGTACTTC.

The chain employs TRBV19 and TRBJ1-4; D unclear. Germline CDR1 reads LNHDA; CDR2 reads SQIVND (reference sequence). The CDR3 is 13 residues long. The V end lost 9 bases, the J end lost 7 bases, and 15 bases lay between the germline ends. The CDR3 region has the DNA TGTGCCAGCGCCCAGGCCTCGTCTGAAAAACTGTTTTTT. It is translated as CASAQASSEKLFF.

This clone was observed a single time. The chain recombines TRBV5-1 with TRBJ2-1, with 11 bases matching TRBD1. Germline CDR1 and CDR2: SGHRS and YFSETQ. The J segment lost 3 bases and the V segment lost 3 bases, leaving 5 bases of the junction unmatched. CDR3 length: 16 residues. The CDR3 DNA is TGCGCCAGCAGCTGGACAGGGGGCTTCGACTACAATGAGCAGTTCTTC. Translated, it gives CASSWTGGFDYNEQFF. The full variable domain, rest sourced from reference TRBV5-1 and TRBJ2-1, is KAGVTQTPRYLIKTRGQQVTLSCSPISGHRSVSWYQQTPGQGLQFLFEYFSETQRNKGNFPGRFSGRQFSNSRSEMNVSTLELGDSALYLCASSWTGGFDYNEQFFGPGTRLTVL.

This clone was counted once. The chain combines TRBV11-2 with TRBJ2-3; D possibly corresponds to TRBD1 (5 bases). V dropped 4 bases and J dropped 2 bases, with 16 bases sitting between them. The CDR3 runs 16 residues. The germline gives CDR1 SGHAT, CDR2 FQNNGV. CDR3 amino acids: CASSSPWGIHTDTQYF. The CDR3 coding sequence is TGTGCCAGCAGCTCCCCGTGGGGCATCCACACAGATACGCAGTATTTT.

V gene TRBV12-5 combines with J gene TRBJ2-1; TRBD2 matches at 8 bases. V was clipped by 4 bases and J by 1 base; unmatched bases: 9. The CDR3 totals 17 residues. Germline-derived CDR1 and CDR2 are LGHNT and FRNRAP. CDR3 protein: CASGSLLSGGSYNEQFF. The CDR3 DNA sequence: TGTGCTAGTGGTTCGCTCCTGAGCGGGGGTTCCTACAATGAGCAGTTCTTC.

The chain recombines TRBV4-2 with TRBJ2-1; 9 positions agree with TRBD2. The CDR3 covers 16 residues. CDR1 LGHNA and CDR2 YNFKEQ come from the germline V gene. The V and J ends lost 0 bases and 4 bases, in that order; junction bases with no gene match: 4. The CDR3 bases are TGTGCCAGCAGCCAAGAAGCGGGGGGATCTTACAATGAGCAGTTCTTC. It yields the protein CASSQEAGGSYNEQFF.

The CDR3 nucleotides read TGTGCCAGCGGGAGACTAAGGGGGGGGGACAATGAGCAGTTCTTC. Its protein product is CASGRLRGGDNEQFF. V usage is TRBV2 and J usage is TRBJ2-1, with TRBD2 as a possible D gene (7 bases). Germline V gene data show CDR1 as SNHLY and CDR2 as FYNNEI. V lost 8 bases and J lost 5, with 19 bases in between. The length of the CDR3 is 15 residues.